This TCR beta chain was captured by sequencing in a study of blood T cell repertoires in COVID-19 (dated by TCRdb to 2020 to 2022). For the wider study: Samples from collaborators originated in the United States, Italy and Spain and spanned both the acute and convalescent phases of COVID-19. The prospective study material was composed of cDNA or gDNA derived from T cells, B-cell-depleted T cells, or PBMCs. Subjects who had been exposed to COVID-19, were actively infected with it, or had recovered from it provided the deeply sampled blood TCRbeta repertoires that made up the dataset. The repertoires were released in a freely available public database intended as a resource for research on the immune response to SARS-CoV-2. Samples came from the ongoing ImmuneRACE study (first 160 participants) plus 1,254 subjects from 6 global collaborators. The sample metadata nearly always contained a de-identified subject ID, COVID-19 status, age in years and sex. HLA class I and class II types, where available, came from metadata supplied by the sample provider rather than from assay-based typing. Points the paper makes about the study in general: The amount of clinical and demographic metadata varied by source and participant and was provided uncurated.

The germline V gene (reference sequence) gives CDR1 as SGHAT and CDR2 as FQDESV. There are 15 amino acids in the CDR3, from cysteine to phenylalanine inclusive. Solely the CDR3 DNA is kept, with 45 bases framed from the first base. After removal of 3 bases from V and 4 bases from J, the junction retains 7 bases not matched to a gene. TCRbeta CDR3 regions were amplified from genomic DNA using the immunoSEQ Assay, a bias-controlled multiplex PCR. The source study handled its data this way. Within the assay, amplification of reference gene primers was used to estimate how many nucleated cells each sample contained. To quantify the absolute abundance of each unique TCRbeta CDR3 rearrangement, sequence reads were collapsed and filtered. Productive Simpson clonality was computed per sample as the square root of Simpson's diversity index over productive rearrangements. Imported from immuneACCESS, the table was reduced by TCRdb to in-frame sequences with V and J called. These copies leave out some clones; in studies compared against another copy, an unresolved V gene accounts for under half, and the cause of the remainder is not known. V, J and clone size are taken as reported in that table, and D and trimming were inferred from the DNA itself. This sample gives over 350,000 clones in total; about 89% of them show up just once. The top ten clones comprise roughly 4% of the sample.

As regards this clone: Its antigen specificity is not known. Per-nucleotide qualities are absent, and no much larger clonotype sits a single base away.

Each collaborating institution followed its own protocols to collect whole blood in K2EDTA tubes. For TCRbeta analysis, collaborators shipped samples in one of three forms: frozen whole blood, isolated PBMCs, or DNA extracted from either of those sample types. Sequencing used peripheral blood. The rearranged segments are TRBV11-1 and TRBJ2-5, and 8 bases in between align with TRBD1. The TCR was taken from a woman aged 25-40 years with acute or convalescent COVID-19. The DNA sequence is as follows: TGTGCCAGCAGCTTCCTTGACAGGGGTAGAGAGACCCAGTACTTC. Its protein reads: CASSFLDRGRETQYF.